This TCR beta chain stems from a study of blood T cell repertoires in COVID-19. Study background: Samples representing acute and convalescent COVID-19 were sourced from the United States, Italy and Spain. T cells, B-cell-depleted T cells, or PBMCs supplied cDNA or gDNA.

In the original analysis: Cell counts per sample came from amplifying reference gene primers. Sequencing used immunoSEQ multiplex PCR; TCRdb keeps in-frame clones, though not all of them. V and J calls plus clone size are reproduced from that table; the DNA served to infer D and trimming. The table shows approximately 210,000 clones, with about nine tenths occurring only once. The sequence was obtained from a man in his 70s with acute or convalescent COVID-19. The sequencing input was peripheral blood.

CDR3 sequence reads: CASSQGGNSPLHF. As DNA, the CDR3 is TGTGCCAGTTCCCAGGGGGGTAATTCACCCCTCCACTTT. The chain couples TRBV6-5 to TRBJ1-6, with 7 bases that match TRBD1. CDR3 size: 13 residues. V lost 9 bases and J lost 6; bases outside the gene matches: 5. Per germline, CDR1 MNHEY and CDR2 SVGAGI.